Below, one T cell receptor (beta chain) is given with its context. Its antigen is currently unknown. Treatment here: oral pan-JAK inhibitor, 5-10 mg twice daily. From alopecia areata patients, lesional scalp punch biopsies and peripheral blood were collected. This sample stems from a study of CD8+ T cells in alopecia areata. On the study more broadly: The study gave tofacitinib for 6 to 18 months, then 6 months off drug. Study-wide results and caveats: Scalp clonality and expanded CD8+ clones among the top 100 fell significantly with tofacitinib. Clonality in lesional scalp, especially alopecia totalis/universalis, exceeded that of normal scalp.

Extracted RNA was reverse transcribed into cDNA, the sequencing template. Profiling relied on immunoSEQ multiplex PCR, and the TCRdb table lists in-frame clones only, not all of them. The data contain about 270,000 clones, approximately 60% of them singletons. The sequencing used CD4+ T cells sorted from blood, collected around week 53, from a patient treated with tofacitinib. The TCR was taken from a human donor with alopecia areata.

This chain's CDR3 is CASSQGYGYTF. DNA of the CDR3: TGTGCCAGCAGCCAGGGCTATGGCTACACCTTC. J is TRBJ1-2 and V is TRBV6-5; possibly TRBD1 for D (5 bases). Germline V lookup: CDR1 MNHEY, CDR2 SVGAGI. The V end lost 6 bases, the J end lost 4 bases, and 6 bases lay between the germline ends. There are 11 residues in the CDR3.